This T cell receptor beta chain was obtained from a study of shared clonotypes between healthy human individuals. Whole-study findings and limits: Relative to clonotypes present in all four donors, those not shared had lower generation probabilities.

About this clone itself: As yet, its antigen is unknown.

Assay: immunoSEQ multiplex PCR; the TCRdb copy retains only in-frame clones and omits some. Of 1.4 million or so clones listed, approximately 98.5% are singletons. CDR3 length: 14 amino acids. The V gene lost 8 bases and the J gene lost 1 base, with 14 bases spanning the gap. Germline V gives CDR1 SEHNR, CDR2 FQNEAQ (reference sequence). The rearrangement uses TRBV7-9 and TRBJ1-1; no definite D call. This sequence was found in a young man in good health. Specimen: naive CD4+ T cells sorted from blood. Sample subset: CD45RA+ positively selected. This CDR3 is CASGPGSANTEAFF. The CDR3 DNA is TGTGCCAGCGGCCCCGGGTCGGCGAACACTGAAGCTTTCTTT.